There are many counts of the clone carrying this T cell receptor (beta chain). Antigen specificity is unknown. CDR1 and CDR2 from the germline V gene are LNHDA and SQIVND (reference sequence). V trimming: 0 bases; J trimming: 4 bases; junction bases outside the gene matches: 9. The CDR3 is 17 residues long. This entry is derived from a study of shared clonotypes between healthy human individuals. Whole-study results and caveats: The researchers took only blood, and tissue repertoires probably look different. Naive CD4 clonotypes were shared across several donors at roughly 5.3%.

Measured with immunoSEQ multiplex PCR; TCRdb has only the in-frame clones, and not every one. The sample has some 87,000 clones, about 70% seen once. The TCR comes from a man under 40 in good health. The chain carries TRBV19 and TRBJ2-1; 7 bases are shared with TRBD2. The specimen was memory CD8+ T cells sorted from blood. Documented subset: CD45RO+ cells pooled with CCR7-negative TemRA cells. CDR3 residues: CASSIDLGRPNYNEQFF. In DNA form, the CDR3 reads TGTGCCAGTAGTATAGATCTCGGGAGGCCCAATTACAATGAGCAGTTCTTC.